The 15 T cell receptor beta chains given below trace back to one sample, sequenced in a study of early T cells in non-severe SARS-CoV-2 infection. One entry per CDR3 protein results from TCRdb running MiXCR on the 5' RACE reads. The sample includes fewer than 80,000 distinct CDR3 sequences, 4% to 6% of them seen just once. This sample comprised whole blood, obtained at baseline. Receptors were obtained from an adult who was a healthcare worker with PCR-confirmed SARS-CoV-2 infection or an uninfected control (not recorded which). The donor label of this sample is uncertain.

This clonotype was detected ten times or more. The chain carries TRBV6-4 and TRBJ1-6; possible D gene TRBD1, 5 bases. The CDR3 has 15 residues. Germline V lookup: CDR1 MRHNA, CDR2 SNTAGT. V was shortened by 6 bases and J by 7 bases, with 16 bases between the two germline ends. Here the CDR3 reads CASSSNQGENSPLHF. The CDR3 nucleotides read TGTGCCAGCAGCTCGAATCAAGGGGAGAATTCACCCCTCCACTTT.

V usage is TRBV6-6 and J usage is TRBJ1-1; no reliable D call. Germline V lookup: CDR1 MNHNY, CDR2 SVGAGI (reference sequence). Between the trimmed V and J ends, which lost 5 bases and 3 bases, there was a span of 16 bases. CDR3 length: 15 amino acids. The CDR3 here is CASSPPLRWDTEAFF. The CDR3, as DNA: TGTGCCAGCAGTCCCCCGTTGCGGTGGGACACTGAAGCTTTCTTT.

V and J are TRBV20-1 and TRBJ2-7, with 8 bases that match TRBD1. CDR3 length equals 15 residues. Germline V CDR1 and CDR2: DFQATT, SNEGSKA (reference sequence). The trim removed 0 bases at V and 3 bases at J, leaving 7 bases unmatched. The CDR3 DNA follows: TGCAGTGCTAGAGAGGGCCCTGGACAGGGCTACGAGCAGTACTTC. It translates to CSAREGPGQGYEQYF.

This clonotype was observed many times. This chain uses TRBV7-8 with TRBJ1-5, with D unclear. V lost 3 bases to trimming and J lost 4 bases, with 7 bases between them. CDR1 and CDR2 from the germline V gene are SGHVS and FQNEAQ. The CDR3 is 13 amino acids. In DNA form, the CDR3 reads TGTGCCAGCAGCTTCGGACCGAATCAGCCCCAGCATTTT. It yields the protein CASSFGPNQPQHF.

This clonotype was seen repeatedly, ten times or more. The gene calls are TRBV28 and TRBJ2-5, with 10 bases fitting TRBD2. This CDR3 has 17 residues. The trim removed 4 bases at V and 6 bases at J, leaving 14 bases unmatched. Germline V gene sequence: CDR1 MDHEN, CDR2 SYDVKM. The CDR3 nucleotides read TGTGCCAGCAGTTATGGAAGGTGGAAGCGGGGGGGCAAGACCCAGTACTTC. It is translated as CASSYGRWKRGGKTQYF.

This clonotype was counted at least ten times. The chain joins TRBV20-1 to TRBJ2-5, with a tentative D call TRBD2 (5 bases). The CDR3 totals 15 residues. CDR1 and CDR2 from the germline V gene are DFQATT and SNEGSKA (reference sequence). Trimming removed 2 bases from V and 1 base from J, with 14 bases in between. The CDR3 loop is CSARPSLSFQETQYF. DNA of the CDR3: TGCAGTGCTAGACCTAGCCTGAGCTTCCAAGAGACCCAGTACTTC.

This clonotype was detected only a few times. This chain connects TRBV20-1 to TRBJ1-6; 8 nucleotides agree with TRBD1. The CDR3 runs to 16 residues. J lost 4 bases, V lost 6 bases, and 11 bases had no gene match. CDR1 is DFQATT, CDR2 SNEGSKA, per germline (reference sequence). CDR3 sequence reads: CSAARQGTSYNSPLHF. In DNA form, the CDR3 reads TGCAGTGCAGCAAGACAGGGGACTTCATATAATTCACCCCTCCACTTT.

This clonotype occurred many times. The J gene is TRBJ2-7, the V gene TRBV7-2; D unclear. This CDR3 contains 11 residues. Trimming took off 5 bases at V and 5 bases at J, with 7 bases between the two ends. From germline, CDR1 is SGHTA and CDR2 FQGNSA. This CDR3 reads CASSDRDEQYF. CDR3 sequence (DNA): TGTGCCAGCAGCGACCGGGACGAGCAGTACTTC.

The gene calls are TRBV11-1 and TRBJ2-5; TRBD2 might be the D (5 bases). Germline values: CDR1 SGHAT, CDR2 FQDESV (reference sequence). V lost 2 bases and J 5 bases, leaving 15 bases between the germline ends. The CDR3 length is 15 residues. DNA of the CDR3: TGTGCCAGCAGCTTATCTTCAAGGCGAGGGGAGACCCAGTACTTC. Its translation: CASSLSSRRGETQYF.

CDR3 amino acids: CASSQAAGRREKLFF. In DNA form, the CDR3 reads TGTGCCAGCAGCCAAGCTGCGGGGAGGAGAGAAAAACTGTTTTTT. The V call is TRBV3-1, the J call TRBJ1-4, with D unclear. The CDR3 loop spans 15 amino acids. CDR1 is LGHDT, CDR2 YNNKEL, per germline (reference sequence). V was clipped by 1 base and J by 8 bases, with 14 bases between them. The variable domain in full, completed from reference TRBV3-1 and TRBJ1-4, reads DTAVSQTPKYLVTQMGNDKSIKCEQNLGHDTMYWYKQDSKKFLKIMFSYNNKELIINETVPNRFSPKSPDKAHLNLHINSLELGDSAVYFCASSQAAGRREKLFFGSGTQLSVL.

This clonotype turned up a few times. The V and J genes are TRBV7-9 and TRBJ1-1; D possibly corresponds to TRBD1 (5 bases). The CDR3 is 16 amino acids. The germline gives CDR1 SEHNR, CDR2 FQNEAQ (reference sequence). The V and J ends lost 5 bases and 7 bases respectively, with 23 bases between them. For the CDR3, the DNA is TGTGCCAGCAGCCGCGCGGGGGACTTGGGCAGTGATGAAGCTTTCTTT. It yields the protein CASSRAGDLGSDEAFF. Complete variable domain (other parts from reference TRBV7-9 and TRBJ1-1): DTGVSQNPRHKITKRGQNVTFRCDPISEHNRLYWYRQTLGQGPEFLTYFQNEAQLEKSRLLSDRFSAERPKGSFSTLEIQRTEQGDSAMYLCASSRAGDLGSDEAFFGQGTRLTVV.

This clonotype was detected only a few times. The genes are TRBV2 and TRBJ2-7; 10 bases match TRBD2. Germline CDR1 and CDR2: SNHLY and FYNNEI. This CDR3 is 16 amino acids long. J lost 1 base, V lost 7 bases, and 10 bases had no gene match. In nucleotides, the CDR3 is TGTGCCAGCAACCCAACAACTAGCGGGGCTTCCTACGAGCAGTACTTC. It translates to CASNPTTSGASYEQYF.

V gene TRBV12-3 or TRBV12-4 combines with J gene TRBJ1-6; 7 bases align to TRBD1. V shed 4 bases, J shed 5 bases, and the junction held 8 bases outside the gene matches. The CDR3 is 16 amino acids. This CDR3 is CASSSRTGGNNSPLHF. In DNA, the CDR3 is TGTGCCAGCAGTTCCCGGACAGGCGGAAATAATTCACCCCTCCACTTT.

The chain recombines TRBV30 with TRBJ2-7, with D possibly matching TRBD1 (6 bases). Trimming cost V 3 bases and J 2 bases, with 11 bases left between them. The CDR3 contains 13 residues. Germline V CDR1 and CDR2: GTSNPN, SVGIG (reference sequence). The DNA for the CDR3 is TGTGCCTGGAGGAAGGGGGAGCCCTACGAGCAGTACTTC. It codes for CAWRKGEPYEQYF.

The V call is TRBV5-1, the J call TRBJ2-2; D is unclear. The CDR3 contains 15 residues. With 0 bases removed from V and 6 bases from J, the gap between germline ends came to 12 bases. Germline CDR1 is SGHRS and CDR2 is YFSETQ. The CDR3 nucleotides read TGCGCCAGCAGCTTGGATGGGCAACTACCCGGGGAGCTGTTTTTT. Its translation: CASSLDGQLPGELFF.